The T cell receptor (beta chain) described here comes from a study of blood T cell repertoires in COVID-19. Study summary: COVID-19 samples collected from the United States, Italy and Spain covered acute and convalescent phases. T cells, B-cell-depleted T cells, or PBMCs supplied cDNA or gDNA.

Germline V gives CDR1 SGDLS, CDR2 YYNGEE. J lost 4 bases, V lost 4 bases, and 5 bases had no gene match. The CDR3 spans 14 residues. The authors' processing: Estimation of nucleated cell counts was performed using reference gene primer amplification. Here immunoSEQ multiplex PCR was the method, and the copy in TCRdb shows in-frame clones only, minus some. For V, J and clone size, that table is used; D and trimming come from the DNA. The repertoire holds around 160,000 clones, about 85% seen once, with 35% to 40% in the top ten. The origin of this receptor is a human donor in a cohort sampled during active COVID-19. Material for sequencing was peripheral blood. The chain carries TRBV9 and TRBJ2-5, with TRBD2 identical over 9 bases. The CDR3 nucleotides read TGTGCCAGCAGCCCCGCGGGGGGGCTAGAGACCCAGTACTTC. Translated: CASSPAGGLETQYF.